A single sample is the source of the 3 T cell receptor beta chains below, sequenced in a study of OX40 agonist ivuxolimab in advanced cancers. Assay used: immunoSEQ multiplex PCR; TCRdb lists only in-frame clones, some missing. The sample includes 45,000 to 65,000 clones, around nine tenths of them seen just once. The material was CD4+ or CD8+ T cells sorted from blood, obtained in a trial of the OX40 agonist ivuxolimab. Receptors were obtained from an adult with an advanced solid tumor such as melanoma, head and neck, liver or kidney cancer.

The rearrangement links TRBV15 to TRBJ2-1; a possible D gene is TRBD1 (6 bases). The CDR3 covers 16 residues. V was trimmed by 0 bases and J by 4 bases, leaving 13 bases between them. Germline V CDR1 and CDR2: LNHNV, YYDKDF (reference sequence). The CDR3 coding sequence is TGTGCCACCAGCAGAGATCCGGACAGAACTTACAATGAGCAGTTCTTC. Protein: CATSRDPDRTYNEQFF.

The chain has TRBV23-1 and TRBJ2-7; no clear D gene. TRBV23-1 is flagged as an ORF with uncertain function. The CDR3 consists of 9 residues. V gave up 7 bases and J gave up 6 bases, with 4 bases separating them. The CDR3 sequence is CASNTEQYF. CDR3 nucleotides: TGCGCCAGCAACACCGAGCAGTACTTC.

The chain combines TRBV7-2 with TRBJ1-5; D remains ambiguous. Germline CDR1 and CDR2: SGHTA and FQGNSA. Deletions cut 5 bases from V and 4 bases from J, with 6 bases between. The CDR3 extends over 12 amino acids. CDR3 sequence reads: CASSAQNQPQHF. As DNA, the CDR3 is TGTGCCAGCAGCGCACAGAATCAGCCCCAGCATTTT.